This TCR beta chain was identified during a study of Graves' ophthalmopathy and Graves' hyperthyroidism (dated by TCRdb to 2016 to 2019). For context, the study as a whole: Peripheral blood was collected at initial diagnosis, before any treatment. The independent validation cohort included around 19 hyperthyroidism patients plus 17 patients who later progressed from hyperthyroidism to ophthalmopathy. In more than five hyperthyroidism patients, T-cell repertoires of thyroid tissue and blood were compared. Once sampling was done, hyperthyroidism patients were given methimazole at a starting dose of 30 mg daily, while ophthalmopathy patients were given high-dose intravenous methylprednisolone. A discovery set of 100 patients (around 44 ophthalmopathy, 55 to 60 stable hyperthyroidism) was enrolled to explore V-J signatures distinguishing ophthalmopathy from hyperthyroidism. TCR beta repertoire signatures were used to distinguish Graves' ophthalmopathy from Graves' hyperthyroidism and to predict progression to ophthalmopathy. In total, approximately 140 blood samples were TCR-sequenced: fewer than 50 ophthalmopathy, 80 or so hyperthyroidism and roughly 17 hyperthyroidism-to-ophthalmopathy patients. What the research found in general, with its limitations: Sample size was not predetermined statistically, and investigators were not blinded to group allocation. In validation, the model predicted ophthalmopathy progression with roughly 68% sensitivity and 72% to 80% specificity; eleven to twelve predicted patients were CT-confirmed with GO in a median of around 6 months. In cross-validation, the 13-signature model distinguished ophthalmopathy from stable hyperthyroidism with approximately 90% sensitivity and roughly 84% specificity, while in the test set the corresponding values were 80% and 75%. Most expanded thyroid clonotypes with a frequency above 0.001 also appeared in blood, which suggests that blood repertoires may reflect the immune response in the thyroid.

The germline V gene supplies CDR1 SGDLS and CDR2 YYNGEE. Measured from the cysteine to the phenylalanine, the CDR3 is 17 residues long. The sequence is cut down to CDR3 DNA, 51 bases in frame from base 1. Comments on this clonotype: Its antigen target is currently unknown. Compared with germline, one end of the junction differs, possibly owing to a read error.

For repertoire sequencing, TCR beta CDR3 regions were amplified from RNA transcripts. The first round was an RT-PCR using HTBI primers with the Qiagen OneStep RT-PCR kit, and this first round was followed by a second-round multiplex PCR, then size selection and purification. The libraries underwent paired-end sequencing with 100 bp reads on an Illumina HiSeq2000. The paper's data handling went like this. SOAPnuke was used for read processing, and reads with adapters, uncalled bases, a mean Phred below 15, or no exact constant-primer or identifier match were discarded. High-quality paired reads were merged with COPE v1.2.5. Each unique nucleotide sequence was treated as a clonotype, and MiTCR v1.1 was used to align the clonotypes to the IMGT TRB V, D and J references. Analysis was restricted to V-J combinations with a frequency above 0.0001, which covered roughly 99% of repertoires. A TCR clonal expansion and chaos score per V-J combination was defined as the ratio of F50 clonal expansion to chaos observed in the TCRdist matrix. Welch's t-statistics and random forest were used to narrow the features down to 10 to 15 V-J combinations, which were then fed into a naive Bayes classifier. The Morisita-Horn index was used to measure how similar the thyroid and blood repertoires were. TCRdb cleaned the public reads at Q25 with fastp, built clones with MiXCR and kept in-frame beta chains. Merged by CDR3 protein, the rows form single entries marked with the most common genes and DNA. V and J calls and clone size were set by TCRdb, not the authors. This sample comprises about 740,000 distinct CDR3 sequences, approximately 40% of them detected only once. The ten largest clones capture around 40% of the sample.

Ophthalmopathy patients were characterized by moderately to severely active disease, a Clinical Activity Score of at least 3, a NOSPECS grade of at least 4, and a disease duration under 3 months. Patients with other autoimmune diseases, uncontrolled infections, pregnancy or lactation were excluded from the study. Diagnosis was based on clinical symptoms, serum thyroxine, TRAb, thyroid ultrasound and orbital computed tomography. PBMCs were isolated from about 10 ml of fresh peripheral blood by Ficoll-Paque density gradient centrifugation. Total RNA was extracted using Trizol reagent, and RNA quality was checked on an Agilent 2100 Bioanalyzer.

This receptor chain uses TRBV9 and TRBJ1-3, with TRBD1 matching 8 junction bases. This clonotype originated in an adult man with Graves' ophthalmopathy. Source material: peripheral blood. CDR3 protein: CASSQDPGRGLGNTIYF. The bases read TGCGCCAGCAGCCAAGATCCGGGCAGGGGGCTAGGAAACACCATATATTTT. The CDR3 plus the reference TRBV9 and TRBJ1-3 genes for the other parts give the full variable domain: DSGVTQTPKHLITATGQRVTLRCSPRSGDLSVYWYQQSLDQGLQFLIQYYNGEERAKGNILERFSAQQFPDLHSELNLSSLELGDSALYFCASSQDPGRGLGNTIYFGEGSWLTVV.